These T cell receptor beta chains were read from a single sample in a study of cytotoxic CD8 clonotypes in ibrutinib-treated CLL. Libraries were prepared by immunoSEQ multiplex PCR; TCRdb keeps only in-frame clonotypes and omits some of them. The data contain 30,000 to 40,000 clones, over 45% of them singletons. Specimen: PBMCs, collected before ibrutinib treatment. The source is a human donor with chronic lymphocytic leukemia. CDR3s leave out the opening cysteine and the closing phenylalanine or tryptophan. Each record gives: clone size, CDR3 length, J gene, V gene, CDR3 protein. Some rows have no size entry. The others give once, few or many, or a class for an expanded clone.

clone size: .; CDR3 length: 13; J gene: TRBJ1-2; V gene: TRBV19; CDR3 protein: ATVNGGPFYGGYT
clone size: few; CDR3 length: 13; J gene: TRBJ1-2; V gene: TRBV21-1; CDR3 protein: ASSTPGPKNGGYT
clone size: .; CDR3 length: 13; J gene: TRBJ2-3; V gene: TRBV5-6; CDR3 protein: ASSLGSGGANTQY
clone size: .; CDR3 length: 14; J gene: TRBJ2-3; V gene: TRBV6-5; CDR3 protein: ASSYSTAGVTDTQY
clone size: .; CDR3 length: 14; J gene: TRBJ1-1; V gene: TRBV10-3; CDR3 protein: AIRGDGAIRGTEAF
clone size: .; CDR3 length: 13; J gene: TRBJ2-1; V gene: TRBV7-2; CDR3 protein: ASSLLAGAYNEQF
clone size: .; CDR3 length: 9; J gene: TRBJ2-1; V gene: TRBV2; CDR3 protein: ASSVGKKQF
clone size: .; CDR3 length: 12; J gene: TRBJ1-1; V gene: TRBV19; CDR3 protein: ASSLRMMNTEAF
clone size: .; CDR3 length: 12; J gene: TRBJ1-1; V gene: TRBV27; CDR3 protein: ASSLEQGGTEAF
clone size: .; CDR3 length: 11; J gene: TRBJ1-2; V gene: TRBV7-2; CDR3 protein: ASSPQGNYGYT
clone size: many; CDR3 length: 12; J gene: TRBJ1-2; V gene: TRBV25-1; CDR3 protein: ASSTSGTGFRYT
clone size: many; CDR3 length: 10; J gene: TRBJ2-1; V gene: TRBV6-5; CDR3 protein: ASSAAYNEQF
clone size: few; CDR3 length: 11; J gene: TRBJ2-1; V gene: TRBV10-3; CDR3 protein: AIRGVAYNEQF
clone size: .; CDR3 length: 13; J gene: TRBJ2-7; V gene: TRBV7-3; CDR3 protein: ASSFGRFASYEQY
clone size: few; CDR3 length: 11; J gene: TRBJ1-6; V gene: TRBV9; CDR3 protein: ASSADWNSPLH
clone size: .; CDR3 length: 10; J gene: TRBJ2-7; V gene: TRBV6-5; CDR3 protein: ASSRTSYEQY
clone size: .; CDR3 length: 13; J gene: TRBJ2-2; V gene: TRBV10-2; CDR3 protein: ATSPDWGGAGELF
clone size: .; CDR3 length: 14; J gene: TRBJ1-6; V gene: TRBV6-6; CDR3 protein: ASSFGQSSYNSPLH
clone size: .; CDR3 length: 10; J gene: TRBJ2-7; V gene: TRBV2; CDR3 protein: ASSGYRYEQY
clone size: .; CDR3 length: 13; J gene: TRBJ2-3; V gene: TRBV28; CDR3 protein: ASTAPGQGPDTQY
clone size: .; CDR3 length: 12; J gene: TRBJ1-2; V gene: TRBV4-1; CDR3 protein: ASSQGRGSDGYT
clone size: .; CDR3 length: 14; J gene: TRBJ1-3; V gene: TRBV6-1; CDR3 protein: ASSVGQGDSGNTIY
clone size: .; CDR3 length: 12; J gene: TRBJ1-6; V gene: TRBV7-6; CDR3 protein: ASSLSGYDSPLH
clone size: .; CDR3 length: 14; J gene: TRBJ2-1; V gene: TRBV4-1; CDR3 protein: ASRTLARGSYNEQF
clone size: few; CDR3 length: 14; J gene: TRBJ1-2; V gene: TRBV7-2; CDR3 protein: ASSLSRWTANYGYT
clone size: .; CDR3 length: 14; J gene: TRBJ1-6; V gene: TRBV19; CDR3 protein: ASSRSGLDDNSPLH
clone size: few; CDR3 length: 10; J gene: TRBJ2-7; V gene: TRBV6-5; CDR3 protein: ASSGPSDEQY
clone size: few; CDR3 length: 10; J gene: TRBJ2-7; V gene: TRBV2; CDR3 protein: ATGWGADEQY
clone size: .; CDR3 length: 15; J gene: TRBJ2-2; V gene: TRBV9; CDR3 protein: ASSVTVTSGVSGELF
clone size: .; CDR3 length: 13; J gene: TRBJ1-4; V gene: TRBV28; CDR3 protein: ASSSGGRGREKLF
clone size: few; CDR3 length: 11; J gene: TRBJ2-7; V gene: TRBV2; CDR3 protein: ASSEFLAGEQY
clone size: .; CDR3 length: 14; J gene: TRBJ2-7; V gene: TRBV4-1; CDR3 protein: ASSQEGPISSYEQY
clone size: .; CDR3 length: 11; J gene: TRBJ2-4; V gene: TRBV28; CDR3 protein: ASSLPDLNIQY
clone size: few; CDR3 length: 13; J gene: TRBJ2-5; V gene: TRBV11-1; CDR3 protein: ASSLIAGGTETQY
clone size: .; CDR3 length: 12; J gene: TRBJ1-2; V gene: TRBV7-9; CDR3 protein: ASTPEGQFRGYT
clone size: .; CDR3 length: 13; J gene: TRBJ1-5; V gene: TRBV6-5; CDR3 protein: ASRRGGQGNQPQH
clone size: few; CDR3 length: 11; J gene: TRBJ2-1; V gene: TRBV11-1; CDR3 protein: ASSWTTYNEQF
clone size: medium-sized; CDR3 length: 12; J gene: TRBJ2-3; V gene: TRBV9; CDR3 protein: ASSSMTAPNTQY
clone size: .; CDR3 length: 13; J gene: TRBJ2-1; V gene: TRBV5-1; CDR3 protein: ASRITTLTGGEQF
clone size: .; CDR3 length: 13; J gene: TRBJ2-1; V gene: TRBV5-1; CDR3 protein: ASSFRQGAYNEQF
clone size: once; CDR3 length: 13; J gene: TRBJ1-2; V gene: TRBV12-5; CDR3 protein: ASGLIAGGTGGYT
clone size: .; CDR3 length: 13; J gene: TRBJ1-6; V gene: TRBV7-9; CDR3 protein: ASSLAQGYNSPLH
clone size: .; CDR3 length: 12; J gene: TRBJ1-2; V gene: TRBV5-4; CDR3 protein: ASSFRTGTYGYT
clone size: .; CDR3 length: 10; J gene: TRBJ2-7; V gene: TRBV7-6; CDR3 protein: ASSLASDEQY